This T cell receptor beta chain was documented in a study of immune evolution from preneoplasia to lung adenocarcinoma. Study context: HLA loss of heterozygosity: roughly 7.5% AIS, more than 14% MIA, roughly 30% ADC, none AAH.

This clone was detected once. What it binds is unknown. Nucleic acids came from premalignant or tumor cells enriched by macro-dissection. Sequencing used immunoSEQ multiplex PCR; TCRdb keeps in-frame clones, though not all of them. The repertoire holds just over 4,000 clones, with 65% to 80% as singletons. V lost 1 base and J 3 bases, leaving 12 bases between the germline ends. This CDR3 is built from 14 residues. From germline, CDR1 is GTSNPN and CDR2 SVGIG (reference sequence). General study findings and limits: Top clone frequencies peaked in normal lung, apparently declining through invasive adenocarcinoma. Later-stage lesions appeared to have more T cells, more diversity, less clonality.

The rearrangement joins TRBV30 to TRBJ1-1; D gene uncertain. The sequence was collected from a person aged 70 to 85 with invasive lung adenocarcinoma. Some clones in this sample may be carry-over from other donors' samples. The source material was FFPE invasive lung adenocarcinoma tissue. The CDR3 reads CAWSASAEYTEAFF. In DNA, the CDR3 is TGTGCCTGGAGTGCATCGGCAGAGTACACTGAAGCTTTCTTT.